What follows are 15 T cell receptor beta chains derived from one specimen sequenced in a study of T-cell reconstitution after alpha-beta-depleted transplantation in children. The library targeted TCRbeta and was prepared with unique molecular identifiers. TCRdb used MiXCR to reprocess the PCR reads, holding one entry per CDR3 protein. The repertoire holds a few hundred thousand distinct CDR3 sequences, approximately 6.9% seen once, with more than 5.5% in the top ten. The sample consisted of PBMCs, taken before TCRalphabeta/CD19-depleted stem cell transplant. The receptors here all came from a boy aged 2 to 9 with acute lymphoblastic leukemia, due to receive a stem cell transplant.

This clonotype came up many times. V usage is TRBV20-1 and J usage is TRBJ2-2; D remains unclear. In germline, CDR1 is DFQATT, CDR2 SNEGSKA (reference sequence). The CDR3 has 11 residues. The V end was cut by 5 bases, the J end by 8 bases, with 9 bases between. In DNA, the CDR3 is TGCAGTGCTGTCCAGTTGGGGGAGCTGTTTTTT. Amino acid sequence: CSAVQLGELFF.

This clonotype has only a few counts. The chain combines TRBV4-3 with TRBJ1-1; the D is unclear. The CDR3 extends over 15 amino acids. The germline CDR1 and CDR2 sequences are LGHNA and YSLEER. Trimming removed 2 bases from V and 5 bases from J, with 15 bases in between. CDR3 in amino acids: CASSQQVLLVTEAFF. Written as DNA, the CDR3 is TGCGCCAGCAGCCAACAGGTGCTCCTAGTGACTGAAGCTTTCTTT.

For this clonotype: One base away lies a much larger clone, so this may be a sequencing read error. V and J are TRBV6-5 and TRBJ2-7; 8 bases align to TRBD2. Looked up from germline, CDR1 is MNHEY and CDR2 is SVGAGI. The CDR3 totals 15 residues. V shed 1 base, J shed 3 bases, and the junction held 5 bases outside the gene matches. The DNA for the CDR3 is TGTGCCAGCAGTTACTTGGCTAGCGGGCTCTACGAGCAGTACTTC. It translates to CASSYLASGLYEQYF.

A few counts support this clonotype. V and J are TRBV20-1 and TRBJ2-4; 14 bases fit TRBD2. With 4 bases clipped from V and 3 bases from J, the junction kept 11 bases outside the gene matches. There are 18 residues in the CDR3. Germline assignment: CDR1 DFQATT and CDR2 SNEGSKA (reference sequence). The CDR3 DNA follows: TGCAGTGCTATACGGACTAGCGGGGGGCTGGTAGACAAAAACATTCAGTACTTC. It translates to CSAIRTSGGLVDKNIQYF.

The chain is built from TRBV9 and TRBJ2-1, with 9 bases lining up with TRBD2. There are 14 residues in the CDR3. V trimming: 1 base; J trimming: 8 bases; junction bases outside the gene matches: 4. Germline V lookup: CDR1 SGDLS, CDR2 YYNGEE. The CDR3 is CASSVKAGGHEQFF. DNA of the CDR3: TGTGCCAGCAGCGTAAAGGCGGGGGGGCATGAGCAGTTCTTC.

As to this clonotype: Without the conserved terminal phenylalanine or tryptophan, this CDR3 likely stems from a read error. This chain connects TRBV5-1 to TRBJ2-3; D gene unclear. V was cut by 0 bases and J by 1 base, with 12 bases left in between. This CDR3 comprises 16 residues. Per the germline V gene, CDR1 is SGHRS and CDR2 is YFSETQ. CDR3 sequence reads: CASSLGDQAGTDTQYC. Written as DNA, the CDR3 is TGCGCCAGCAGCTTGGGGGATCAAGCAGGCACAGATACGCAGTATTGT.

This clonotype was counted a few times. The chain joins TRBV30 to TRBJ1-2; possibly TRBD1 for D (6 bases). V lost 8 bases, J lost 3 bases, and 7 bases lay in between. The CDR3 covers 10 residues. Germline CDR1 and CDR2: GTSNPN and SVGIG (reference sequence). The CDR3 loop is CAHRDYGYTF. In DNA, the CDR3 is TGTGCCCACAGGGACTATGGCTACACCTTC.

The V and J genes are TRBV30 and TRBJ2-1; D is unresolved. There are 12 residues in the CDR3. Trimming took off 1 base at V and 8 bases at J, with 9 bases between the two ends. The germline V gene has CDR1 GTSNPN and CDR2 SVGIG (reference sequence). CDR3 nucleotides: TGTGCCTGGAGTGCCAGCCTCGATGAGCAGTTCTTC. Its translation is CAWSASLDEQFF.

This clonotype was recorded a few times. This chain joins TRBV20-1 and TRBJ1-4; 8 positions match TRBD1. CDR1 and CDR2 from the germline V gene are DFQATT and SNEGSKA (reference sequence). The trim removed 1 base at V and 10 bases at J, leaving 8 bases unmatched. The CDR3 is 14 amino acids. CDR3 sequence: CSARVGQGLGKLFF. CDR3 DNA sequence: TGCAGTGCTAGAGTAGGACAGGGACTCGGAAAACTGTTTTTT.

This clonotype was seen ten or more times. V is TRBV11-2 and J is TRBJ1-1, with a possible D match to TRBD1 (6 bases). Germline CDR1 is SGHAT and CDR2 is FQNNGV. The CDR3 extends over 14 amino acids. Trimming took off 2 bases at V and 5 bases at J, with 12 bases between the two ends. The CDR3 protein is CASSLPQGPTEAFF. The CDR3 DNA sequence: TGTGCCAGCAGCTTACCTCAGGGGCCAACTGAAGCTTTCTTT.

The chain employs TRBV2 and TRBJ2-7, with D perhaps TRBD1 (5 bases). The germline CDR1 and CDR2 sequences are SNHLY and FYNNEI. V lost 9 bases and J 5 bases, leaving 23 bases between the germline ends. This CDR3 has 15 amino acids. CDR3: CASELGPPGWNEQYF. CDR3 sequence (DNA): TGTGCCAGTGAGTTGGGGCCCCCCGGGTGGAACGAGCAGTACTTC.

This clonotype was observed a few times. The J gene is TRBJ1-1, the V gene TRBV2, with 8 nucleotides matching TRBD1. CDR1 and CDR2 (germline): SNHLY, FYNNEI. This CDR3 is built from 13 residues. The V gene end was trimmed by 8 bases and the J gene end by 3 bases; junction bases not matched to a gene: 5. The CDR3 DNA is TGTGCCAGCGGCAGGGGGCGGTACACTGAAGCTTTCTTT. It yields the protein CASGRGRYTEAFF.

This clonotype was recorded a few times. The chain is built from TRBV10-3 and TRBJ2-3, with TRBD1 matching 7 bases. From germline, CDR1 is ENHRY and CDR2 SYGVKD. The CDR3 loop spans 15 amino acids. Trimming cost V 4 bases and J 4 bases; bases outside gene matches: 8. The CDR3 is CAISGHRGSSDTQYF. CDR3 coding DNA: TGTGCCATCAGTGGGCACAGGGGCAGCTCAGATACGCAGTATTTT.

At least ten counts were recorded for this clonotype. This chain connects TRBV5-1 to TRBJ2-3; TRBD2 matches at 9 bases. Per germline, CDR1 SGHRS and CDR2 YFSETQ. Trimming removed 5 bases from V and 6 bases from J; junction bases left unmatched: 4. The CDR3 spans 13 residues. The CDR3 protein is CASRRGGGDTQYF. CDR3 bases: TGCGCCAGCAGGCGGGGGGGCGGTGATACGCAGTATTTT.

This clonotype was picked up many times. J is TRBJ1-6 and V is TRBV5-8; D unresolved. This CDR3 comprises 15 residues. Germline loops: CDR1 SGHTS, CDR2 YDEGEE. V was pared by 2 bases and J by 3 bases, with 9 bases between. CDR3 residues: CASSFTDNYNSPLHF. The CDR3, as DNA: TGTGCCAGCAGCTTCACAGACAACTATAATTCACCCCTCCACTTT.